This T cell receptor beta chain was obtained from a study of cytomegalovirus exposure and HLA in healthy donors. Primers included in the PCR were 60 Vbeta and 13 Jbeta primers. Study processing details: Later work found around 85 million unique TCR beta chains, with about 10 million shared. Generated by immunoSEQ multiplex PCR, the TCRdb table keeps only in-frame clones and is missing some. For V, J and clone size, that table is used; D and trimming come from the DNA. The sample lists some 91,000 clones, around 77% occurring once. In the case of this clone: Antigen: not known.

Regarding the study as a whole: Most TCR sequences proved rare, with some public TCRs found in many donors. For presence/absence analyses, sequencing depth was assumed to be roughly uniform across donors.

What was sequenced was PBMCs. The TCR originated in a man between 35 and 55 years old in good health and CMV-seronegative.

The CDR3 coding sequence is TGTGCCAGCAGCTTACAGGGAGCTTGGCAGCCCCAGCATTTT. This translates into CASSLQGAWQPQHF. The rearrangement joins TRBV6-6 to TRBJ1-5; D perhaps matches TRBD1 (6 bases). The V end was cut by 6 bases, the J end by 7 bases, with 16 bases between. This CDR3 spans 14 amino acids. The germline gives CDR1 MNHNY, CDR2 SVGAGI (reference sequence).